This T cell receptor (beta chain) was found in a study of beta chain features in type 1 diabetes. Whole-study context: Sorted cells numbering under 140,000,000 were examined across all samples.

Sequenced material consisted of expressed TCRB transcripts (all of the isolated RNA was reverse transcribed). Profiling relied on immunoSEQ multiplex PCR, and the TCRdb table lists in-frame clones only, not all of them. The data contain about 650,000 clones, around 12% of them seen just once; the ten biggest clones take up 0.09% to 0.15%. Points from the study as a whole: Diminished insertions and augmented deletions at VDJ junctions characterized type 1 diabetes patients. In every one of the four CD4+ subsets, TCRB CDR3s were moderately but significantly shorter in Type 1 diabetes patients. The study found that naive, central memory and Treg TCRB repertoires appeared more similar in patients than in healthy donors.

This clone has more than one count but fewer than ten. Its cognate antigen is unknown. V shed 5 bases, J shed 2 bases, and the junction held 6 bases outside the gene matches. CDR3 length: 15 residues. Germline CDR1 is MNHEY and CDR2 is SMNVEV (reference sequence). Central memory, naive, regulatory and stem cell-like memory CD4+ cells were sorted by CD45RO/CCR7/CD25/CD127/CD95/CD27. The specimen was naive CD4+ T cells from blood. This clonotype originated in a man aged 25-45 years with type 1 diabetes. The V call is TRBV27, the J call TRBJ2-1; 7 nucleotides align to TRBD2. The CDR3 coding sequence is TGTGCCAGCAGTGGTACGGGGGGAACCTACAATGAGCAGTTCTTC. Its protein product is CASSGTGGTYNEQFF.